This T cell receptor beta chain was sequenced for a study of human T cells and chemical hapten exposure. Study-level results: All donors were alopecia patients, so their immunity may differ from that of healthy people.

The library labeled individual cDNA molecules by adding unique molecular identifiers to them. TCRdb reanalysed the RACE reads using MiXCR and keeps one entry per CDR3 protein. Of roughly 140,000 distinct CDR3 sequences listed, 12% were seen once; the top ten hold 1.2% to 1.5%. Time point denoted: patch test 2, 6 weeks after DPC sensitization. Treatment described: therapeutic diphenylcyclopropenone sensitization with weekly scalp DPC. Samples of blood were obtained prior to the application of each patch test. As to this clonotype: The antigen remains unidentified.

This CDR3 region has 14 residues. Germline assignment: CDR1 SGHNT and CDR2 YENEEA. Between the trimmed V and J ends, which lost 0 bases and 5 bases, there was a span of 10 bases. Here the sequenced sample was whole blood, taken in connection with sensitization to the hapten diphenylcyclopropenone (DPC). This rearrangement joins TRBV11-3 to TRBJ1-1; D is ambiguous. The receptor comes from a woman aged 50 to 60 with alopecia areata. Some clones in this sample may be carry-over from other donors' samples. This CDR3 is CASSLDGLGTEAFF. CDR3 sequence (DNA): TGTGCCAGCAGCTTAGACGGCTTGGGGACTGAAGCTTTCTTT.